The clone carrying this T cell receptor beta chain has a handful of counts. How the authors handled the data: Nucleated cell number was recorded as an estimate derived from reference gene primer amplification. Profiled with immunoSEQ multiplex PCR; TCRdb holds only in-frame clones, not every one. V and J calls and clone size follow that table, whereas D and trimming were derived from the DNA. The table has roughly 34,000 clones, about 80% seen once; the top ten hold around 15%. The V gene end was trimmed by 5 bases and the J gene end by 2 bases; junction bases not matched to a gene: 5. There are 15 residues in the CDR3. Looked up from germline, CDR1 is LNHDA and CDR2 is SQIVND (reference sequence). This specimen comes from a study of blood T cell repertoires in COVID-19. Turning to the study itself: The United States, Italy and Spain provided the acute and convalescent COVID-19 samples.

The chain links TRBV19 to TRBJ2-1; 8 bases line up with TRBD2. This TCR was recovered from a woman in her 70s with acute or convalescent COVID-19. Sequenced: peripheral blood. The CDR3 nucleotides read TGTGCCAGTAGTCTACCGGGACTAGCCTACAATGAGCAGTTCTTC. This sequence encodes CASSLPGLAYNEQFF.